One and the same sample provided the 21 T cell receptor beta chains below, sequenced in a study of circulating and synovial CD4+ cells in juvenile arthritis. Profiled with immunoSEQ multiplex PCR; TCRdb holds only in-frame clones, not every one. Among thousands of clones listed, more than 70% were seen once. Sequenced: HLA-DR+ CD4+ T cells from blood. Subset in this sample: circulating pathogenic-like lymphocytes, sorted as HLA-DR+CD14-CD3+CD4+CD25low/- blood T cells. All receptors come from a human donor with juvenile idiopathic arthritis.

The genes are TRBV30 and TRBJ2-7; D is perhaps TRBD2 (5 bases). The CDR3 is 13 amino acids. Trimming removed 1 base at V and 7 bases at J, with 14 bases between. Germline CDR1 and CDR2: GTSNPN and SVGIG (reference sequence). The CDR3 sequence is CAWSASVTGEQYF. CDR3 bases: TGTGCCTGGAGTGCTTCAGTGACGGGGGAGCAGTACTTC.

V and J are TRBV10-3 and TRBJ2-5; 8 nucleotides agree with TRBD2. Per germline, CDR1 ENHRY and CDR2 SYGVKD. CDR3 size: 15 residues. J lost 5 bases, V lost 3 bases, and 8 bases had no gene match. The DNA of the CDR3 is TGTGCCATCAGTGACCCCGGGACTAGAGATGAGACCCAGTACTTC. This gives the protein CAISDPGTRDETQYF.

The V and J genes are TRBV29-1 and TRBJ2-5; 8 bases align to TRBD2. The CDR3 sequence is 12 residues long. Germline CDR1 reads SQVTM; CDR2 reads ANQGSEA. The V segment lost 4 bases and the J segment 3 bases; nucleotides outside the gene matches: 1. The CDR3 DNA follows: TGCAGCGTTGGGCGGGGGGAAGAGACCCAGTACTTC. Protein sequence: CSVGRGEETQYF.

With respect to this clone: The germline gene is not matched at one end of the junction; a read error may be the cause. Distinct nucleotide sequences in the sample also encode this CDR3. This chain connects TRBV6-5 to TRBJ1-6; perhaps TRBD1 as D (5 bases). CDR1 is MNHEY and CDR2 is SVGAGI in the germline V gene. The CDR3 is 16 residues long. CDR3 in amino acids: CASSYRGHLYNSPLHF. CDR3 nucleotide sequence: TGTGCCAGCAGTTACCGTGGACACTTATATAATTCCCCCCTCCACTTT.

The chain employs TRBV18 and TRBJ1-2; D is uncertain. The germline V gene encodes CDR1 KGHSH and CDR2 LQKENI. The CDR3 has 13 residues. V lost 2 bases and J 6 bases, leaving 10 bases between the germline ends. CDR3 amino acids: CASSPSQFNGYTF. CDR3 sequence (DNA): TGTGCCAGCTCACCATCGCAGTTTAATGGCTACACCTTC.

The chain has TRBV6-4 and TRBJ2-2; D may be TRBD1 (5 bases). In germline, CDR1 is MRHNA, CDR2 SNTAGT. This CDR3 has 14 residues. V was clipped by 4 bases and J by 6 bases, with 12 bases between them. The chain's CDR3 is CASSGTGYAGELFF. The CDR3 DNA reads TGTGCCAGCAGTGGAACAGGATATGCCGGGGAGCTGTTTTTT.

This clone showed up just a few times. The rearrangement uses TRBV9 and TRBJ2-7, with 13 bases matching TRBD2. Germline CDR1 reads SGDLS; CDR2 reads YYNGEE. The CDR3 contains 18 residues. After removal of 1 base from V and 4 bases from J, the junction contained 11 bases not matched to a gene. In DNA form, the CDR3 reads TGTGCCAGCAGCGTATCATCAGCTCCGGGACTAGCGGGATACGAGCAGTACTTC. It encodes CASSVSSAPGLAGYEQYF.

This chain connects TRBV30 to TRBJ1-1, with 7 nucleotides matching TRBD1. CDR1 and CDR2 from the germline V gene are GTSNPN and SVGIG (reference sequence). The CDR3 has 12 amino acids. J gave up 8 bases and V 3 bases, and 6 bases lay outside the gene matches. CDR3 protein: CAWRADRMEAFF. The CDR3 bases are TGTGCCTGGAGGGCGGACAGGATGGAAGCTTTCTTT.

The chain has TRBV5-1 and TRBJ1-1, with 7 bases lining up with TRBD1. The CDR3 totals 14 residues. V shed 1 base and J 1 base; nucleotides not matched to a gene: 1. The V gene's germline CDR1 is SGHRS and CDR2 YFSETQ. DNA for the CDR3: TGCGCCAGCAGCTTGTGGACAGGGAACACTGAAGCTTTCTTT. This codes for CASSLWTGNTEAFF.

V usage is TRBV6-6 and J usage is TRBJ2-7; tentatively, D is TRBD1 (5 bases). Germline V gene data show CDR1 as MNHNY and CDR2 as SVGAGI (reference sequence). Trimming stripped 6 bases from V and 5 bases from J, with 20 bases between. The length of the CDR3 is 15 residues. CDR3 loop: CASSPPATERNEQYF. The CDR3 bases are TGTGCCAGCAGCCCGCCGGCGACAGAAAGAAACGAGCAGTACTTC.

The chain combines TRBV5-1 with TRBJ2-2; TRBD1 aligns across 12 bases. The germline V gene encodes CDR1 SGHRS and CDR2 YFSETQ. CDR3 size: 16 residues. Germline trimming cut 4 bases from V and 3 bases from J; bases unmatched to any gene: 4. The CDR3 nucleotides read TGCGCCAGCAGCCCAGGGACAGGGGGCCACACCGGGGAGCTGTTTTTT. Amino acids: CASSPGTGGHTGELFF.

This clone has a handful of counts. Other DNA sequences of this sample code for an identical CDR3. The chain combines TRBV2 with TRBJ1-4, with a tentative D call TRBD1 (6 bases). This CDR3 region has 18 residues. Trimming cost V 2 bases and J 0 bases, with 16 bases left between them. CDR1 and CDR2 from the germline V gene are SNHLY and FYNNEI. The CDR3 is CASSERGQLFATNEKLFF. The DNA for the CDR3 is TGTGCCAGCAGTGAAAGGGGACAACTTTTTGCAACTAATGAAAAACTGTTTTTT.

J is TRBJ2-3 and V is TRBV4-1, with 7 bases matching TRBD2. This CDR3 region has 17 residues. Losses at the gene ends were 1 base for V and 3 bases for J; bases not matched to a gene: 10. Germline V gene data show CDR1 as MGHRA and CDR2 as YSYEKL. CDR3 DNA: TGCGCCAGCAGCCAAGGGAGGGGCGGGAGAGGGACAGATACGCAGTATTTT. Its translation: CASSQGRGGRGTDTQYF.

V is TRBV19 and J is TRBJ1-2; 7 nucleotides align to TRBD1. This CDR3 contains 17 residues. Germline-derived CDR1 and CDR2 are LNHDA and SQIVND (reference sequence). J gave up 2 bases and V 2 bases, and 11 bases lay outside the gene matches. Written as DNA, the CDR3 is TGTGCCAGTAGTATAATAGGGACAGTTTCACGCAACTATGGCTACACCTTC. Translating it yields CASSIIGTVSRNYGYTF.

The chain carries TRBV29-1 and TRBJ1-1; TRBD1 agrees at 7 bases. The CDR3 loop spans 12 amino acids. Trimming at V came to 5 bases and at J to 3 bases, leaving 3 bases not matched to a gene. Germline-derived CDR1 and CDR2 are SQVTM and ANQGSEA. The CDR3, as DNA: TGCAGCGTTAGGCAGGGGGACACTGAAGCTTTCTTT. Its translation is CSVRQGDTEAFF.

The chain combines TRBV10-1 with TRBJ2-7; TRBD2 agrees at 12 bases. This CDR3 has 18 amino acids. The V gene end was trimmed by 0 bases and the J gene end by 5 bases; junction bases not matched to a gene: 11. From germline, CDR1 is WNHNN and CDR2 SYGVQD (reference sequence). The CDR3 DNA sequence: TGCGCCAGCAGTGAGTCGACCCGACTAGCGGGAGCCTCGGACGAGCAGTACTTC. Encoded protein: CASSESTRLAGASDEQYF.

The chain joins TRBV29-1 to TRBJ2-2; TRBD1 agrees at 9 bases. Germline CDR1 and CDR2: SQVTM and ANQGSEA. The CDR3 loop spans 17 amino acids. V shed 7 bases and J 1 base; nucleotides not matched to a gene: 13. Here the CDR3 reads CSGARGTGTLNTGELFF. The CDR3 coding sequence is TGCAGCGGGGCCAGGGGGACAGGGACGTTGAACACCGGGGAGCTGTTTTTT.

This chain links TRBV7-3 with TRBJ2-1, with 13 bases identical to TRBD2. Unmatched junction bases numbered 4, after V lost 5 bases and J lost 9 bases. CDR1 and CDR2 from the germline V gene are SGHTA and FQGTGA. There are 14 residues in the CDR3. Written as DNA, the CDR3 is TGTGCCAGCAGCCGGACTAGCGGGAGTACTGAGCAGTTCTTC. It specifies CASSRTSGSTEQFF. Full variable domain (rest looked up from reference TRBV7-3 and TRBJ2-1): GAGVSQTPSNKVTEKGKYVELRCDPISGHTALYWYRQSLGQGPEFLIYFQGTGAADDSGLPNDRFFAVRPEGSVSTLKIQRTERGDSAVYLCASSRTSGSTEQFFGPGTRLTVL.

The chain links TRBV19 to TRBJ1-5; 10 nucleotides agree with TRBD1. Trimming removed 2 bases from V and 4 bases from J; junction bases left unmatched: 5. The CDR3 is 16 residues long. The germline V gene encodes CDR1 LNHDA and CDR2 SQIVND (reference sequence). Here the CDR3 reads CASSILGTGENQPQHF. DNA for the CDR3: TGTGCCAGTAGTATACTAGGGACAGGGGAAAATCAGCCCCAGCATTTT. Full variable domain (missing parts from reference TRBV19 and TRBJ1-5): DGGITQSPKYLFRKEGQNVTLSCEQNLNHDAMYWYRQDPGQGLRLIYYSQIVNDFQKGDIAEGYSVSREKKESFPLTVTSAQKNPTAFYLCASSILGTGENQPQHFGDGTRLSIL.

The chain joins TRBV5-4 to TRBJ2-5; 9 bases match TRBD1. From germline, CDR1 is SGHNT and CDR2 YYREEE (reference sequence). V lost 0 bases and J lost 5; bases outside the gene matches: 2. The CDR3 runs to 14 residues. The CDR3 DNA reads TGTGCCAGCAGCTTGGAGACAGGGGGGGAGACCCAGTACTTC. It specifies CASSLETGGETQYF.

The genes are TRBV6-5 and TRBJ2-7; tentative D call: TRBD1 (5 bases). The germline CDR1 and CDR2 sequences are MNHEY and SVGAGI. This CDR3 spans 15 amino acids. V dropped 3 bases and J dropped 3 bases, with 15 bases sitting between them. CDR3 coding DNA: TGTGCCAGCAGTTATCATTGGCAGGGAAGCTACGAGCAGTACTTC. Protein sequence: CASSYHWQGSYEQYF.